This T cell receptor (beta chain) was sequenced in a study of blood T cell repertoires in COVID-19. The table came from immunoSEQ multiplex PCR; TCRdb's copy has only in-frame clones and leaves some out. The top ten hold roughly 8.3% of the sample, which has over 250,000 clones, about 89% seen once. The CDR3 has 15 amino acids. The germline V gene encodes CDR1 PRHDT and CDR2 FYEKMQ (reference sequence). V was trimmed by 2 bases and J by 3 bases, leaving 13 bases between them. Material: PBMCs or T cells enriched from blood (not recorded which). V is TRBV13 and J is TRBJ1-2, with D maybe TRBD1 (5 bases). The receptor was isolated from a man between 40 and 49 years old who had recovered from COVID-19. DNA of the CDR3: TGTGCCAGCAGCTTACCCAGGGCCGCACACTATGGCTACACCTTC. This encodes CASSLPRAAHYGYTF.